This TCR beta chain was recovered during a study of shared clonotypes between healthy human individuals. Donors, healthy HIV-negative adults, lacked recent acute infections or vaccinations. Germline-derived CDR1 and CDR2 are LNHDA and SQIVND (reference sequence). The germline V and J ends were trimmed by 7 bases and 1 base, with 10 bases remaining between them. The CDR3 is 13 residues long. The assay was immunoSEQ multiplex PCR, and TCRdb's table has in-frame clones only and misses some. Of 2 million or so clones listed, roughly 96% are singletons. This chain links TRBV19 with TRBJ1-2; D might be TRBD1 (5 bases). This receptor was identified in a man aged 18 to 35 in good health. Sequenced sample: naive CD4+ T cells sorted from blood. Subset in this sample: CD45RA+ positively selected. CDR3 sequence reads: CASKDSNNYGYTF. CDR3 bases: TGTGCCAGTAAAGACAGTAATAACTATGGCTACACCTTC.